This T cell receptor (beta chain) was captured in a study of blood T cell repertoires in COVID-19. The wider study: Some COVID-19 samples were acute and others convalescent; all came from the United States, Italy and Spain.

V gave up 0 bases and J gave up 6 bases, with 18 bases separating them. Germline CDR1 SGDLS, CDR2 YYNGEE. The CDR3 extends over 16 amino acids. Generated by immunoSEQ multiplex PCR, the TCRdb table keeps only in-frame clones and is missing some. Of fewer than 300,000 clones in the sample, roughly nine tenths were seen once. This clone has more than one count but fewer than ten. The V gene is TRBV9, the J gene TRBJ1-2, with D unclear. The receptor's source is a man aged 55 to 70 who had recovered from COVID-19. The specimen was peripheral blood. The DNA for the CDR3 is TGTGCCAGCAGCGTAGATGTCTTGACGGGGATTGATGGCTACACCTTC. As protein: CASSVDVLTGIDGYTF.